The table lists the clone carrying this TCR beta chain with many counts. These data belong to a study of T cells in Graves' hyperthyroidism and ophthalmopathy. The CDR3 consists of 12 residues. CDR1 is SGHVS and CDR2 is FQNEAQ in the germline V gene. Amplified regions were TCR beta CDR3 sequences from RNA transcripts. The HTBI set primed first-round TCR CDR3 RT-PCR. TCRdb redid the calling of the multiplex PCR reads with MiXCR, one entry per CDR3 protein. The table shows approximately 400,000 distinct CDR3 sequences, with 20% to 25% occurring only once. The sequenced sample consisted of blood. This TCR was recovered from a man in his fifties or sixties with Graves' hyperthyroidism. The V gene is TRBV7-8, the J gene TRBJ2-3; 7 bases match TRBD1. The CDR3 spells CAIGQDTDTQYF. DNA of the CDR3: TGTGCGATAGGACAGGACACAGATACGCAGTATTTT.